This T cell receptor beta chain emerged from a study of human T cells and chemical hapten exposure. Regarding the study as a whole: Among TCRs, those above 1 in 1000 frequency were unaffected by DPC sensitization.

Sequencing started from total RNA isolated from unfractionated whole blood. This clonotype was seen ten or more times. Its specificity is not known. Individual cDNA molecules had unique molecular identifiers attached to them by the library. Each CDR3 protein gets one entry after TCRdb re-called the reads with MiXCR. Found here are about 120,000 distinct CDR3 sequences, 6.5% to 10% of them singletons; the top ten hold more than 1.3%. This CDR3 is 13 amino acids long. CDR1 and CDR2 (germline): DFQATT, SNEGSKA (reference sequence). V lost 1 base and J 9 bases, leaving 10 bases between the germline ends. The origin of this receptor is a human donor in good health. Some clones in this sample may be carry-over from other donors' samples. Input material: whole blood. The chain combines TRBV20-1 with TRBJ1-6, with a tentative D call TRBD1 (5 bases). CDR3 amino acids: CSARVGVGSPLHF. CDR3 sequence (DNA): TGCAGTGCTAGAGTAGGGGTCGGTTCACCCCTCCACTTT.